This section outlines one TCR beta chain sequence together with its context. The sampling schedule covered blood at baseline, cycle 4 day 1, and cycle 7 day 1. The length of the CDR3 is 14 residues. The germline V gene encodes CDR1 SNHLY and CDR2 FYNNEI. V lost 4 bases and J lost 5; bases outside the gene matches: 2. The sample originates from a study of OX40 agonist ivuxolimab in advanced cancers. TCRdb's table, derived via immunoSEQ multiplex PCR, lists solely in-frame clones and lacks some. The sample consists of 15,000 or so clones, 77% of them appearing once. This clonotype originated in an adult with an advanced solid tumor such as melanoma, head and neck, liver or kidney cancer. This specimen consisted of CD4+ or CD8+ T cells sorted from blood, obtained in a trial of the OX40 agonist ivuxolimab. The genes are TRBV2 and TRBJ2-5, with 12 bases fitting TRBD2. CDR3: CASSGTSGMETQYF. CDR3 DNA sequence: TGTGCCAGCAGTGGGACTAGCGGGATGGAGACCCAGTACTTC.